This T cell receptor (beta chain) was identified during a study of shared clonotypes between healthy human individuals. Overall study findings and caveats: Some naive CD4 clonotypes, roughly 4.8%, turned up in common across four donors.

Of note for this clone: Its antigen is unidentified.

Germline lookup yields CDR1 MGHDK and CDR2 SYGVNS. The length of the CDR3 is 13 residues. Trimming stripped 4 bases from V and 5 bases from J, with 11 bases between. Method: immunoSEQ multiplex PCR; TCRdb's copy keeps in-frame clones and lacks some. The sample has about 1,500,000 clones; more than 95% are singletons. The V and J genes are TRBV25-1 and TRBJ2-5; TRBD2 might be the D (6 bases). The sample consisted of naive CD4+ T cells sorted from blood. The subset is: CD45RA+ positively selected. The receptor was derived from a man younger than 45 in good health. CDR3 sequence (DNA): TGTGCCAGCAGTGTGGAGGGTGTGGAGACCCAGTACTTC. Translating it yields CASSVEGVETQYF.